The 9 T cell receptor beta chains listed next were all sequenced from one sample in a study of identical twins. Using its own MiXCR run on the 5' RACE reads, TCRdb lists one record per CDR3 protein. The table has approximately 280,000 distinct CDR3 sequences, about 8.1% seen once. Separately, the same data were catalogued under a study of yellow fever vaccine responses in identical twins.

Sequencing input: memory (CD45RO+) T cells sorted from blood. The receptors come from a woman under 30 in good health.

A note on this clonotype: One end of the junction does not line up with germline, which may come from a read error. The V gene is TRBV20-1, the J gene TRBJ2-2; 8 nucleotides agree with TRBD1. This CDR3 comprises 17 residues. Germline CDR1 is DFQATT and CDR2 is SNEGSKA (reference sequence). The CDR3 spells CSAPRTGRLTNTGKLFF. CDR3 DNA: TGCAGTGCCCCCCGGACAGGGAGACTGACGAACACCGGGAAGCTGTTTTTT.

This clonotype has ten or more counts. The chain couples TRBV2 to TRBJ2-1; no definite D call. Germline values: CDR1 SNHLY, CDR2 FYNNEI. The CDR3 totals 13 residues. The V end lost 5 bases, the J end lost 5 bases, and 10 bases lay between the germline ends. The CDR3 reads CASSQIGDNEQFF. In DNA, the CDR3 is TGTGCCAGCAGTCAGATTGGAGACAATGAGCAGTTCTTC.

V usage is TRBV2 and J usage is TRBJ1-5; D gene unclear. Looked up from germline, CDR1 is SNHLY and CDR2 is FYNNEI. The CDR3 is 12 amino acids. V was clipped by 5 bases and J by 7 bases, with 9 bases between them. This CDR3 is CASSPTEQPQHF. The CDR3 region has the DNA TGTGCCAGCAGTCCCACAGAGCAGCCCCAGCATTTT. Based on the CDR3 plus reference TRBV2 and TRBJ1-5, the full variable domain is EPEVTQTPSHQVTQMGQEVILRCVPISNHLYFYWYRQILGQKVEFLVSFYNNEISEKSEIFDDQFSVERPDGSNFTLKIRSTKLEDSAMYFCASSPTEQPQHFGDGTRLSIL.

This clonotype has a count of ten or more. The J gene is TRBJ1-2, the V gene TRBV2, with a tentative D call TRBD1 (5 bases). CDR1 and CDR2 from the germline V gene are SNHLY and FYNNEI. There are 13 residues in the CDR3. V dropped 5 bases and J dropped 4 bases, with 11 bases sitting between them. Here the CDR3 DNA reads TGTGCCAGCAGTCGCGACAGCCCCTATGGCTACACCTTC. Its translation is CASSRDSPYGYTF.

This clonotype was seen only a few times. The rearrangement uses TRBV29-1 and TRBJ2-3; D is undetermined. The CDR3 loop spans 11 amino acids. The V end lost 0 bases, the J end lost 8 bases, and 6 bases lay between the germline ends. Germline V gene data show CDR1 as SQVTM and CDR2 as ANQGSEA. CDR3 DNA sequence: TGCAGCGTTGAAGATTTGACTACGCAGTATTTT. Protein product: CSVEDLTTQYF.

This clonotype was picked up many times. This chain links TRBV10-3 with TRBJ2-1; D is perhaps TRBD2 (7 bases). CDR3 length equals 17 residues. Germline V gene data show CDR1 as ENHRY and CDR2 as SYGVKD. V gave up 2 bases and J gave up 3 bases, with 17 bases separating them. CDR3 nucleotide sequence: TGTGCCATCAGTGAGAGGGGGGCGACTAGCAGCTACAATGAGCAGTTCTTC. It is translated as CAISERGATSSYNEQFF.

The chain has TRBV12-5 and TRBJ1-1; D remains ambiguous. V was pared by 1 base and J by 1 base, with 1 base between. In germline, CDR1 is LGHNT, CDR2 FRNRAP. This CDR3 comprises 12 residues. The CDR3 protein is CASGLENTEAFF. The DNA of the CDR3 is TGTGCTAGTGGTTTGGAGAACACTGAAGCTTTCTTT.

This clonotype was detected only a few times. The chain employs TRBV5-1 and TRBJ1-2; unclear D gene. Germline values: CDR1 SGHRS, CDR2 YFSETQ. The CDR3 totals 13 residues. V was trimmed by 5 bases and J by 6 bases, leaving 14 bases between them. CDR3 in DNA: TGCGCCAGCAGACATAGGGTTTACGATGGCTACACCTTC. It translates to CASRHRVYDGYTF.

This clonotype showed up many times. The CDR3 nucleotides are TGCAGCGTTCGCGGAGACAGAAATAGCAATCAGCCCCAGCATTTT. Residues: CSVRGDRNSNQPQHF. This chain connects TRBV29-1 to TRBJ1-5, with TRBD1 as a possible D gene (5 bases). Germline lookup yields CDR1 SQVTM and CDR2 ANQGSEA. This CDR3 is built from 15 residues. V was trimmed by 5 bases and J by 0 bases, leaving 14 bases between them.